This T cell receptor (beta chain) was observed in a study of cytomegalovirus exposure and HLA in healthy donors. CDR3 length equals 15 residues. Trimming took 0 bases from V and 1 from J, leaving 10 bases between them. CDR1 and CDR2 (germline): SGDLS, YYNGEE. The PCR contained 60 Vbeta and 13 Jbeta primers. The assay was immunoSEQ multiplex PCR, and TCRdb's table has in-frame clones only and misses some. The sample includes 150,000 to 200,000 clones, 75% to 85% seen only once; the top ten take roughly 5%. The gene calls are TRBV9 and TRBJ2-5; D gene uncertain. This receptor was obtained from a woman younger than 35 in good health and CMV-seropositive. The sample consisted of PBMCs. CDR3 DNA: TGTGCCAGCAGCGTAGGAGGAGCGACCCAAGAGACCCAGTACTTC. Protein product: CASSVGGATQETQYF.